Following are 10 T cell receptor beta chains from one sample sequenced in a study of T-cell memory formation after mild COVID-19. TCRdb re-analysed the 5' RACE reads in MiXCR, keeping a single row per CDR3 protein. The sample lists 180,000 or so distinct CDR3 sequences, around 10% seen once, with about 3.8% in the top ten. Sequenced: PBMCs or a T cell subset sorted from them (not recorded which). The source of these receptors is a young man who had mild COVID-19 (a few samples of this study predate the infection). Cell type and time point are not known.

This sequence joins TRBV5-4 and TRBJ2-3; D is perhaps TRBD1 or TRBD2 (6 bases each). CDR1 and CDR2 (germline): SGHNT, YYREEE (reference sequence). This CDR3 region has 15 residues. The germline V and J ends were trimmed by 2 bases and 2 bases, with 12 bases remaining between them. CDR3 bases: TGTGCCAGCAGCTTTAACGGGGGCCACACAGATACGCAGTATTTT. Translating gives CASSFNGGHTDTQYF.

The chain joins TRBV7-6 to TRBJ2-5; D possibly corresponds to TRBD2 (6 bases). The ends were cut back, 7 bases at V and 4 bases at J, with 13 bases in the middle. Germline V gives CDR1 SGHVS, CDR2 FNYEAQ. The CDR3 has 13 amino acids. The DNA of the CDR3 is TGTGCCAGCACCGGAGCGGGTCGAGAGACCCAGTACTTC. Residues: CASTGAGRETQYF.

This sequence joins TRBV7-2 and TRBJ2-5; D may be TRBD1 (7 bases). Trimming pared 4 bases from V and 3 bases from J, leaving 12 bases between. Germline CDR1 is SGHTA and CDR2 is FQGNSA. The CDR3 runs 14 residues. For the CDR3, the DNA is TGTGCCAGCAGCTCCCGCAGGGGGGAAGAGACCCAGTACTTC. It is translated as CASSSRRGEETQYF.

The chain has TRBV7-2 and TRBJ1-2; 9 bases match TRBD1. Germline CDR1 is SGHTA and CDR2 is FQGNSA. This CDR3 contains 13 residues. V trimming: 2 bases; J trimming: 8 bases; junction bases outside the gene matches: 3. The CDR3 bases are TGTGCCAGCAGCTTAAGGGACAGGGACGGCTACACCTTC. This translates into CASSLRDRDGYTF.

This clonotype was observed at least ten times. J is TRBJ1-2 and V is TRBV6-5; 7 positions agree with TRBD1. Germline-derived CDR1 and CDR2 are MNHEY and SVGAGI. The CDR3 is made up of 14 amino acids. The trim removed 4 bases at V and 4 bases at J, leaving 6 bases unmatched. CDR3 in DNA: TGTGCCAGCAGTTTCTTACGGGACAGCTATGGCTACACCTTC. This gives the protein CASSFLRDSYGYTF.

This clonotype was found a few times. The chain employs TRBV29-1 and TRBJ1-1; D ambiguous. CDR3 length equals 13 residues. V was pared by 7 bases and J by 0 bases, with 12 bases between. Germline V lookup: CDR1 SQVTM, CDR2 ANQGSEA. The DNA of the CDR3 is TGCAGCGCCAAAACCCAGCTGAACACTGAAGCTTTCTTT. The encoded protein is CSAKTQLNTEAFF.

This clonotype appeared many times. CDR3 DNA sequence: TGTGCCAGCAGCTTTAGCGGGGACACCGGGGAGCTGTTTTTT. Amino acids: CASSFSGDTGELFF. This sequence joins TRBV7-2 and TRBJ2-2, with 8 bases fitting TRBD2. The V gene end was trimmed by 3 bases and the J gene end by 3 bases; junction bases not matched to a gene: 0. CDR3 length: 14 amino acids. CDR1 and CDR2 from the germline V gene are SGHTA and FQGNSA.

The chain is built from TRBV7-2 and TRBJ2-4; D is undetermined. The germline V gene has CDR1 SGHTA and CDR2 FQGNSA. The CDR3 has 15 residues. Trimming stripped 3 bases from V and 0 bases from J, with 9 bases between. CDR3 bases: TGTGCCAGCAGCTTGATGGTAGTAGCCAAAAACATTCAGTACTTC. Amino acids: CASSLMVVAKNIQYF.

The CDR3 is CASSPAYQETQYF. The CDR3 DNA sequence: TGTGCCAGCAGTCCTGCATACCAAGAGACCCAGTACTTC. The V gene is TRBV12-3 or TRBV12-4, the J gene TRBJ2-5; D not certain. The V and J ends lost 5 bases and 0 bases respectively, with 7 bases between them. The CDR3 consists of 13 residues.

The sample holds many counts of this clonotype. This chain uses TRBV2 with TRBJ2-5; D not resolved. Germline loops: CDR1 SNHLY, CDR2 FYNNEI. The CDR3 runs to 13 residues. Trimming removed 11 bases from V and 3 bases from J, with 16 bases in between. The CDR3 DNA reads TGTGCCCGCTCGTCGGGCCTAGAAGAGACCCAGTACTTC. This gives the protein CARSSGLEETQYF.